Sequencing of this T cell receptor beta chain was carried out in a study of beta chain features in type 1 diabetes. What was sequenced were expressed TCRB transcripts, since all of the isolated RNA had been reverse transcribed. Some clones are missing from TCRdb's copy, which holds only in-frame ones; the method was immunoSEQ multiplex PCR. The data hold 130,000 to 150,000 clones, with approximately 9.2% observed a single time. In the case of this clone: Its specificity is unknown.

V was shortened by 4 bases and J by 2 bases, with 12 bases between the two germline ends. This CDR3 has 16 amino acids. Germline CDR1 and CDR2: SGHAT and FQNNGV. Averaging roughly 100 mL, one heparinised blood draw was given by each donor. Central memory, naive, regulatory and stem cell-like memory CD4+ cells were sorted by CD45RO/CCR7/CD25/CD127/CD95/CD27. Study-wide results and limits: Within patients, naive, central memory and Treg TCRB repertoires seemed more similar than within healthy donors. In these data, an HLA type influence on TCRB rearrangement remained unresolved.

The chain joins TRBV11-2 to TRBJ2-6; D unresolved. The sample consisted of central memory CD4+ T cells from blood. The clonotype comes from a man aged 18 to 30 in good health. The CDR3 sequence: CASSSTLQAGANVLTF. The CDR3 region has the DNA TGTGCCAGCAGCTCCACTCTTCAGGCTGGGGCCAACGTCCTGACTTTC.